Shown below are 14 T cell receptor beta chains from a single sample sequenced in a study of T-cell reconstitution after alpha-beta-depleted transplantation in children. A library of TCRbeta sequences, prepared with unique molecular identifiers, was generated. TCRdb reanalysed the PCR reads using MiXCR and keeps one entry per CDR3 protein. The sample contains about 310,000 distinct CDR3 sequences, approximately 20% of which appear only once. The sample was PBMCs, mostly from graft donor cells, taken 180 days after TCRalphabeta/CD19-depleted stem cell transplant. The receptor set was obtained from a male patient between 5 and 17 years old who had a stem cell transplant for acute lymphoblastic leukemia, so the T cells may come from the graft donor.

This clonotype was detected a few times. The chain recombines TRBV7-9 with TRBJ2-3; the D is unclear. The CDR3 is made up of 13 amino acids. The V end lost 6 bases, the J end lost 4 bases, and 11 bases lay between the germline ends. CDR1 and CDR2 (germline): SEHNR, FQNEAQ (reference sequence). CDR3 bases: TGTGCCAGCAGAATGGGGTTCGCAGATACGCAGTATTTT. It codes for CASRMGFADTQYF.

The CDR3 loop is CASNGRGPYNEQFF. Written as DNA, the CDR3 is TGTGCCAGCAACGGGCGGGGGCCCTACAATGAGCAGTTCTTC. This chain joins TRBV2 and TRBJ2-1; possible D gene TRBD2, 7 bases. The germline V gene encodes CDR1 SNHLY and CDR2 FYNNEI. This CDR3 is built from 14 residues. The V end was cut by 7 bases, the J end by 2 bases, with 12 bases between. The whole variable domain, remainder taken from reference TRBV2 and TRBJ2-1, is EPEVTQTPSHQVTQMGQEVILRCVPISNHLYFYWYRQILGQKVEFLVSFYNNEISEKSEIFDDQFSVERPDGSNFTLKIRSTKLEDSAMYFCASNGRGPYNEQFFGPGTRLTVL.

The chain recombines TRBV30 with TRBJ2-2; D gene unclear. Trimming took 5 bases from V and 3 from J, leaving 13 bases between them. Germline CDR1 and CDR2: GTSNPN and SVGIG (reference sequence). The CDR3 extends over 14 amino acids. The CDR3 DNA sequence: TGTGCCTGGCGATCACTTGTACACACCGGGGAGCTGTTTTTT. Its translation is CAWRSLVHTGELFF.

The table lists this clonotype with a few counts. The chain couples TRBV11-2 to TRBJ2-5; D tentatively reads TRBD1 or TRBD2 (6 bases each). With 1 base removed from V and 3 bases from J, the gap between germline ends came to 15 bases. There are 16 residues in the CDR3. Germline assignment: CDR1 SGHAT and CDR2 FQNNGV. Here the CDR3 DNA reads TGTGCCAGCAGCTTAGCGAGAAGGGGGGCGAAAGAGACCCAGTACTTC. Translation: CASSLARRGAKETQYF.

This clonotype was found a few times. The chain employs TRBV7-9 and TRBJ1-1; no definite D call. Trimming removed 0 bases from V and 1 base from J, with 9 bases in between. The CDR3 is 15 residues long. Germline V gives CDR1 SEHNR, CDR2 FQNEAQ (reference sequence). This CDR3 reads CASSLALGGNTEAFF. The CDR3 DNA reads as TGTGCCAGCAGCTTAGCGCTCGGTGGGAACACTGAAGCTTTCTTT.

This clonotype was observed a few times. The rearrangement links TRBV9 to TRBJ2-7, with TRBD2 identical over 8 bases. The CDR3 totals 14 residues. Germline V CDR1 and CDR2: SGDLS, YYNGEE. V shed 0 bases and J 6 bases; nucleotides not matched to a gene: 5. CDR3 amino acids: CASSVASGSSEQYF. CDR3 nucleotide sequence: TGTGCCAGCAGCGTAGCAAGCGGGAGCTCCGAGCAGTACTTC.

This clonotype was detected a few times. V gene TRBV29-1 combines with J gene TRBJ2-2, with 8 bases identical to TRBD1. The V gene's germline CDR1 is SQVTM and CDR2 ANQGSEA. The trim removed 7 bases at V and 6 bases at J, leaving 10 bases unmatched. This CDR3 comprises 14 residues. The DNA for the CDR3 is TGCAGCGCCGGGGACAGGATTTTTGCCGGGGAGCTGTTTTTT. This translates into CSAGDRIFAGELFF.

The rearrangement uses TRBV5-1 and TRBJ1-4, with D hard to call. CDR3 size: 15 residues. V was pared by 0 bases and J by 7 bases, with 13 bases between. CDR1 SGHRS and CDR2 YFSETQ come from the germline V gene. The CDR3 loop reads CASSLEGRLGEKLFF. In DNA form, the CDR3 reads TGCGCCAGCAGCTTGGAAGGTCGTTTGGGTGAAAAACTGTTTTTT.

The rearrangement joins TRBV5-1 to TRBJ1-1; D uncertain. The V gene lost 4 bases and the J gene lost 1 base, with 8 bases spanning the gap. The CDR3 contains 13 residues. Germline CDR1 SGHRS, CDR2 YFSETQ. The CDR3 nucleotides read TGCGCCAGCAGCCCGGACCAGAACACTGAAGCTTTCTTT. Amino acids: CASSPDQNTEAFF.

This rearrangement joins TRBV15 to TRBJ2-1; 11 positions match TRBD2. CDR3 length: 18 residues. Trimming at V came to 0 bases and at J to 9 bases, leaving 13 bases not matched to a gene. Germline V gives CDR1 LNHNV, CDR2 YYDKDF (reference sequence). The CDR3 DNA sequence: TGTGCCACCAGCAGAGATCGGGGTAGCGGGAGGGTAGGGGGTGAGCAGTTCTTC. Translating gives CATSRDRGSGRVGGEQFF.

The CDR3, as DNA: TGCAGCGTTGATTTGGGCGGAACCTACAATGAGCAGTTCTTC. Translated: CSVDLGGTYNEQFF. V gene TRBV29-1 combines with J gene TRBJ2-1; D is undetermined. The CDR3 has 14 amino acids. Germline V gene data show CDR1 as SQVTM and CDR2 as ANQGSEA. The V gene lost 3 bases and the J gene lost 2 bases, with 11 bases spanning the gap.

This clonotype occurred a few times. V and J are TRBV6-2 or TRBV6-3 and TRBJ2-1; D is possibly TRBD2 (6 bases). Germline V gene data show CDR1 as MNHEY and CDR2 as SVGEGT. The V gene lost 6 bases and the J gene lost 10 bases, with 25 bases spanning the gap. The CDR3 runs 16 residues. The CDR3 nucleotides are TGTGCCAGCAGCCCCTACCCGGGACTCCATTTAGTAGAGCAGTTCTTC. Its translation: CASSPYPGLHLVEQFF.

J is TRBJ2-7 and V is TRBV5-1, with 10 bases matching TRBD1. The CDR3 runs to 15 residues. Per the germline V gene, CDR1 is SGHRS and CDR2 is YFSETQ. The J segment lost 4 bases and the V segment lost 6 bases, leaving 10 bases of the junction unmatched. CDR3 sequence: CASTSVGQGPYEQYF. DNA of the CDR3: TGCGCCAGCACATCGGTGGGACAGGGGCCTTACGAGCAGTACTTC. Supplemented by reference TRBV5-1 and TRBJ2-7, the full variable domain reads KAGVTQTPRYLIKTRGQQVTLSCSPISGHRSVSWYQQTPGQGLQFLFEYFSETQRNKGNFPGRFSGRQFSNSRSEMNVSTLELGDSALYLCASTSVGQGPYEQYFGPGTRLTVT.

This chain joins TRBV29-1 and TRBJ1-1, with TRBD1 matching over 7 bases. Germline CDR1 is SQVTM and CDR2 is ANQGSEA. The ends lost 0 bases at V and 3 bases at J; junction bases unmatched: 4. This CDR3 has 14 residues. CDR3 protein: CSVEERGQDTEAFF. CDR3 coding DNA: TGCAGCGTTGAAGAGAGGGGGCAGGACACTGAAGCTTTCTTT. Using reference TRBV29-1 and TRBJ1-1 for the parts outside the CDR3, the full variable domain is SAVISQKPSRDICQRGTSLTIQCQVDSQVTMMFWYRQQPGQSLTLIATANQGSEATYESGFVIDKFPISRPNLTFSTLTVSNMSPEDSSIYLCSVEERGQDTEAFFGQGTRLTVV.